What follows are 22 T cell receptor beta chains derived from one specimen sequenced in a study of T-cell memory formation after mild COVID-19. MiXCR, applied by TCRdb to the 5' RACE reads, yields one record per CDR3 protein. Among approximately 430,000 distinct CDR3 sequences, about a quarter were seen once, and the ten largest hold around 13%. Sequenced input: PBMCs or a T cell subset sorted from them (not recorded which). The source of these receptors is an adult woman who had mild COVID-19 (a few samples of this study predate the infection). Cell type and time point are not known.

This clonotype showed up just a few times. CDR3 nucleotide sequence: TGTGCCAGCGATCAGGGGTGGTTGTTGGGCACTGAAGCTTTCTTT. The encoded protein is CASDQGWLLGTEAFF. V gene TRBV11-2 combines with J gene TRBJ1-1; weak D call: TRBD1 (6 bases). V was clipped by 8 bases and J by 4 bases, with 20 bases between them. The CDR3 spans 15 residues. Germline CDR1 reads SGHAT; CDR2 reads FQNNGV.

The CDR3 sequence: CSAEPHDSVRDTQYF. CDR3 DNA sequence: TGCAGTGCGGAACCCCATGATAGCGTCAGAGATACGCAGTATTTT. V is TRBV20-1 and J is TRBJ2-3, with D possibly matching TRBD2 (5 bases). Germline V CDR1 and CDR2: DFQATT, SNEGSKA (reference sequence). Trimming took 6 bases from V and 5 from J, leaving 21 bases between them. The CDR3 loop spans 15 amino acids.

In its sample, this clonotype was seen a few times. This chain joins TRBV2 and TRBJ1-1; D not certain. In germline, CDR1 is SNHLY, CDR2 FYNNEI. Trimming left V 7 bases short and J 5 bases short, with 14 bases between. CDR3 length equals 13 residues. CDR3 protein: CASILAVGTEAFF. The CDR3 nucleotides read TGTGCCAGCATCTTGGCCGTAGGGACTGAAGCTTTCTTT.

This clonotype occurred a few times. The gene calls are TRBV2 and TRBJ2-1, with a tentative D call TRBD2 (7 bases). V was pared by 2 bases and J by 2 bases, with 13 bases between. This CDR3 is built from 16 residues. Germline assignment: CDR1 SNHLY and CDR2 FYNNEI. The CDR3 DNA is TGTGCCAGCAGTGAATTGGGGGGGCCGGCCTACAATGAGCAGTTCTTC. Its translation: CASSELGGPAYNEQFF.

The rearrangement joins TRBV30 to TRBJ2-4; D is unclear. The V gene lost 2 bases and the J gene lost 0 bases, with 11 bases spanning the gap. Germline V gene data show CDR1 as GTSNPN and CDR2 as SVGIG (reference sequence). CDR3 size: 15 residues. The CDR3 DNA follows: TGTGCCTGGAGTCCAGTTCAACTAGCCAAAAACATTCAGTACTTC. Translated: CAWSPVQLAKNIQYF.

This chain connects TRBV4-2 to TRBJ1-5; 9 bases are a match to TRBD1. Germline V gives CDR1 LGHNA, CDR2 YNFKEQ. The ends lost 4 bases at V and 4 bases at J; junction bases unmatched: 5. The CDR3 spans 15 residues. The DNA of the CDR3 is TGTGCCAGCAGCCCGGCGACAGGGGGTAATCAGCCCCAGCATTTT. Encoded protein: CASSPATGGNQPQHF.

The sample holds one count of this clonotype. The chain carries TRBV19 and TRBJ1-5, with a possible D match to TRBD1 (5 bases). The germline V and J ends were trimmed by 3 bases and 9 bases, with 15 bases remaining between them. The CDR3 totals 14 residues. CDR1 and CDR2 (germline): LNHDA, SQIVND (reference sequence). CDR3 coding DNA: TGTGCCAGTAGTATGGCTCAGGGTATGTGGCCCCAGCATTTT. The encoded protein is CASSMAQGMWPQHF.

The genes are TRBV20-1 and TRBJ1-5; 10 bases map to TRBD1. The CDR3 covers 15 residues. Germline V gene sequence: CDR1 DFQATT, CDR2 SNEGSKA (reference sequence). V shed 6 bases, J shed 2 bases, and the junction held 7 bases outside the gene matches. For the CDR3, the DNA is TGCAGTGCCCGGACAGGGGGGAATGGCAATCAGCCCCAGCATTTT. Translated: CSARTGGNGNQPQHF.

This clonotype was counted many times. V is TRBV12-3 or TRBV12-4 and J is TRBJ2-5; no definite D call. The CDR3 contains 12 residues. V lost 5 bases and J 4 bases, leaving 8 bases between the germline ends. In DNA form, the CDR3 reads TGTGCCAGCAGTCCTAGGGCAGAGACCCAGTACTTC. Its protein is CASSPRAETQYF.

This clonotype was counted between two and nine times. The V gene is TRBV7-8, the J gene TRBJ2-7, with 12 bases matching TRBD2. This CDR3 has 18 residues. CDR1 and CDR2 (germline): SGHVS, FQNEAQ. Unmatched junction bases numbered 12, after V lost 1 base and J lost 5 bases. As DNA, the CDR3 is TGTGCCAGCAGCTTAGTTTGGGAGGGACTAGCGGGTATCAACGAGCAGTACTTC. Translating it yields CASSLVWEGLAGINEQYF.

The chain's CDR3 is CSARDALLGAYNEQFF. CDR3 DNA sequence: TGCAGTGCTAGAGATGCACTCCTTGGCGCCTACAATGAGCAGTTCTTC. The V gene is TRBV20-1, the J gene TRBJ2-1; D gene uncertain. Trimming took 0 bases from V and 2 from J, leaving 14 bases between them. CDR3 length: 16 amino acids. Germline CDR1 is DFQATT and CDR2 is SNEGSKA (reference sequence).

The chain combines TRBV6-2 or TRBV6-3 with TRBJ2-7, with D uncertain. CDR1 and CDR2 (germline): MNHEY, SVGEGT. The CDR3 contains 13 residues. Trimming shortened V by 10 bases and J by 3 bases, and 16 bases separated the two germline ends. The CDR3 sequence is CATRTGSDYEQYF. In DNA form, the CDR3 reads TGTGCCACCCGGACCGGATCGGACTACGAGCAGTACTTC.

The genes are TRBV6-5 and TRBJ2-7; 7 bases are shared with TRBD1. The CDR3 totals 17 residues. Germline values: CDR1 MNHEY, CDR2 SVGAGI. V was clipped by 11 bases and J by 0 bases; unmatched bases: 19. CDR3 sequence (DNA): TGTGCCCGCAAGGCGAATTCCGGGACAGACAGCTCCTACGAGCAGTACTTC. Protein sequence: CARKANSGTDSSYEQYF.

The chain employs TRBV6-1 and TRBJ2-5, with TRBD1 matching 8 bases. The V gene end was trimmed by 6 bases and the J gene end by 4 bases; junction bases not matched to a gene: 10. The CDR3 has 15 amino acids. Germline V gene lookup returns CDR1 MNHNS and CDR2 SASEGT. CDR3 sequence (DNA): TGTGCCAGCAGCGTTGGACAGGGCCTCTCAGAGACCCAGTACTTC. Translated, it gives CASSVGQGLSETQYF.

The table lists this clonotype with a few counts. CDR3 bases: TGTGCCACCAGTGATGCGGACTTTTACAATGAGCAGTTCTTC. It is translated as CATSDADFYNEQFF. The V call is TRBV24-1, the J call TRBJ2-1; weak D call: TRBD2 (5 bases). Germline V lookup: CDR1 KGHDR, CDR2 SFDVKD. Trimming took off 3 bases at V and 4 bases at J, with 9 bases between the two ends. CDR3 length equals 14 residues.

The CDR3 nucleotides read TGTGCCAGCGCGACCGGGACAGGGGATGGCTACACCTTC. Its translation: CASATGTGDGYTF. The rearrangement joins TRBV6-2 or TRBV6-3 to TRBJ1-2, with 10 bases fitting TRBD1. Germline trimming cut 8 bases from V and 6 bases from J; bases unmatched to any gene: 6. Germline CDR1 and CDR2: MNHEY and SVGEGT. The CDR3 consists of 13 residues.

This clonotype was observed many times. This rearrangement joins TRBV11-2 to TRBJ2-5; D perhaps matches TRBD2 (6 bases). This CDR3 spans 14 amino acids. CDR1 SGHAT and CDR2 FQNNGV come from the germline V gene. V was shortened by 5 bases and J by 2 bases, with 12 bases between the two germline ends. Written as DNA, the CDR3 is TGTGCCAGCAGCCCGTCGGGACTGCAAGAGACCCAGTACTTC. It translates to CASSPSGLQETQYF.

CDR3 in DNA: TGTGCCAGTACAAGGTCGTCCGGGACAGGCTCCTACGAGCAGTACTTC. Translated: CASTRSSGTGSYEQYF. This chain uses TRBV19 with TRBJ2-7, with 8 bases lining up with TRBD1. The CDR3 is made up of 16 amino acids. V trimming: 7 bases; J trimming: 0 bases; junction bases outside the gene matches: 11. CDR1 and CDR2 from the germline V gene are LNHDA and SQIVND (reference sequence).

CDR3 residues: CASSLGRGAFDGYTF. In DNA form, the CDR3 reads TGCGCCAGCAGCTTGGGTCGGGGCGCGTTCGATGGCTACACCTTC. This chain links TRBV5-1 with TRBJ1-2, with a tentative D call TRBD1 (5 bases). In germline, CDR1 is SGHRS, CDR2 YFSETQ. CDR3 length: 15 residues. V was clipped by 0 bases and J by 6 bases, with 15 bases between them.

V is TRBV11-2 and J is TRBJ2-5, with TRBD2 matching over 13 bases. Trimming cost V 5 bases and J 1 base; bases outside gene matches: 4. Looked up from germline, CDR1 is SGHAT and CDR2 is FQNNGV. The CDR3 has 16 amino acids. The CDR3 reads CASSRGLAGVQETQYF. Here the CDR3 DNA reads TGTGCCAGCAGCCGCGGACTAGCGGGAGTCCAAGAGACCCAGTACTTC. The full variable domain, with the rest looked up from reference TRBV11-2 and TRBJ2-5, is EAGVAQSPRYKIIEKRQSVAFWCNPISGHATLYWYQQILGQGPKLLIQFQNNGVVDDSQLPKDRFSAERLKGVDSTLKIQPAKLEDSAVYLCASSRGLAGVQETQYFGPGTRLLVL.

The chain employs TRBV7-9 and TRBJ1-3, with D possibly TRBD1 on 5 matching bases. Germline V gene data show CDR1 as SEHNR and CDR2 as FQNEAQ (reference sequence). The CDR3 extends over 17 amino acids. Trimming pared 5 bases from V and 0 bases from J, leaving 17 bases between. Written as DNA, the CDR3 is TGTGCCAGCAGCATACCGGGACGGGGACTCTCTGGAAACACCATATATTTT. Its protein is CASSIPGRGLSGNTIYF.

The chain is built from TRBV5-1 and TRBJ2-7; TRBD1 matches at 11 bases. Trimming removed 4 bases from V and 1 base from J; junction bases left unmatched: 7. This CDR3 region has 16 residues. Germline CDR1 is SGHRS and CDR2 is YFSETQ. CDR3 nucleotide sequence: TGCGCCAGCAGCCTAGCCGGGACAGGGGGTTCCTACGAGCAGTACTTC. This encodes CASSLAGTGGSYEQYF.